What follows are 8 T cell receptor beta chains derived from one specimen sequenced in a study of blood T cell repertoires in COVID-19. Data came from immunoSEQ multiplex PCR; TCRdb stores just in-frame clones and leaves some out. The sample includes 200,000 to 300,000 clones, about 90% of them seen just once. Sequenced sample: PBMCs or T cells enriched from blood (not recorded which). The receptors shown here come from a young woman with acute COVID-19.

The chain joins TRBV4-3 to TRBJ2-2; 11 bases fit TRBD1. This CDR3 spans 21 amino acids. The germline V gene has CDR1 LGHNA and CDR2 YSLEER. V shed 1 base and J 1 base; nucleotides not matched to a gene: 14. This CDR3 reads CASSQAKFGQGARRNTGELFF. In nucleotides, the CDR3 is TGCGCCAGCAGCCAAGCCAAATTCGGACAGGGGGCGAGGCGGAACACCGGGGAGCTGTTTTTT.

CDR3 loop: CASLGHPYGYTF. The DNA of the CDR3 is TGTGCCAGTTTGGGCCACCCCTATGGCTACACCTTC. This chain uses TRBV6-5 with TRBJ1-2; D is undetermined. Germline CDR1 and CDR2: MNHEY and SVGAGI. V lost 9 bases, J lost 4 bases, and 12 bases lay in between. The length of the CDR3 is 12 residues.

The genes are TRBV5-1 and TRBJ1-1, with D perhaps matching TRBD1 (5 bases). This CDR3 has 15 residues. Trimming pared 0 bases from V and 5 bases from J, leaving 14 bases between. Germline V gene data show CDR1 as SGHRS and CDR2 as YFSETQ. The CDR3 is CASSLAVGEGTEAFF. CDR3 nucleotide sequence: TGCGCCAGCAGCTTGGCTGTAGGGGAAGGTACTGAAGCTTTCTTT.

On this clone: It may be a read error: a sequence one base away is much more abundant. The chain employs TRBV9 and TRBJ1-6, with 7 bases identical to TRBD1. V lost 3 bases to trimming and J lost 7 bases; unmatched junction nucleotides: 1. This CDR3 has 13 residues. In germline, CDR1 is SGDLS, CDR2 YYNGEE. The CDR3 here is CASSADRNSPLHF. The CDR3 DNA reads TGTGCCAGCAGCGCGGACAGGAATTCACCCCTCCACTTT.

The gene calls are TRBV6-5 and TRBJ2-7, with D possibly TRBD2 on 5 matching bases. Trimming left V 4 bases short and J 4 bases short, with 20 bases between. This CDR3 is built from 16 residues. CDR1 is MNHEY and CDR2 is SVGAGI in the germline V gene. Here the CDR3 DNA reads TGTGCCAGCAGTTCAGGAGGTCGGTCCCAACATTACGAGCAGTACTTC. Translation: CASSSGGRSQHYEQYF.

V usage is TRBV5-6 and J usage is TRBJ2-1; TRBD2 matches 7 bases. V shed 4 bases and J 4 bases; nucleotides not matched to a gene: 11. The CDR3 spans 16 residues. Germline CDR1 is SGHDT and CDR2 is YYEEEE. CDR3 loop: CASSPLLAVIYNEQFF. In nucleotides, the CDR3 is TGTGCCAGCAGCCCCCTTCTAGCGGTGATTTACAATGAGCAGTTCTTC.

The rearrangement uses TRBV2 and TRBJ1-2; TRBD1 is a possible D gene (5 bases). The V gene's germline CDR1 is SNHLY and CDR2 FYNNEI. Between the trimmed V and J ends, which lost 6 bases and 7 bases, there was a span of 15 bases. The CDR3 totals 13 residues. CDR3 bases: TGTGCCAGCAGCGGCCCTGACAGTGGTGGCTACACCTTC. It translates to CASSGPDSGGYTF. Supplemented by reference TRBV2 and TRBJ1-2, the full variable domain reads EPEVTQTPSHQVTQMGQEVILRCVPISNHLYFYWYRQILGQKVEFLVSFYNNEISEKSEIFDDQFSVERPDGSNFTLKIRSTKLEDSAMYFCASSGPDSGGYTFGSGTRLTVV.

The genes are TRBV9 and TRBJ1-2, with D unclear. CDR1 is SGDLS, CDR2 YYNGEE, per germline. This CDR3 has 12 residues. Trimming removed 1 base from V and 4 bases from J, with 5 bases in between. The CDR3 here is CASSVSFYGYTF. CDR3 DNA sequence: TGTGCCAGCAGCGTATCCTTCTATGGCTACACCTTC.